The rows below give T cell receptor beta chains drawn from one sample of a study of blood T cell repertoires in COVID-19. Profiled with immunoSEQ multiplex PCR; TCRdb holds only in-frame clones, not every one. The data show 200,000 to 250,000 clones, around 86% seen once. The sample taken for sequencing was peripheral blood. All receptors come from a man older than 75 with acute or convalescent COVID-19. Both conserved end residues are part of each CDR3. A D gene is named only where the DNA matches it firmly.

j_call: TRBJ2-7; v_call: TRBV5-1; d_call: TRBD2; cdr3_length: 14; cdr3_aa: CASRLAGSSYEQYF
j_call: TRBJ2-1; v_call: TRBV11-2; d_call: TRBD2; cdr3_length: 14; cdr3_aa: CASSRAGGPDEQFF
j_call: TRBJ1-5; v_call: TRBV3-1/TRBV3-2; d_call: NA; cdr3_length: 14; cdr3_aa: CASSQDIEGQPQHF
j_call: TRBJ1-6; v_call: TRBV2; d_call: TRBD1; cdr3_length: 14; cdr3_aa: CASRGGQGNSPLHF
j_call: TRBJ2-3; v_call: TRBV5-1; d_call: NA; cdr3_length: 16; cdr3_aa: CASSVPGGAPTDTQYF
j_call: TRBJ2-7; v_call: TRBV11-2; d_call: NA; cdr3_length: 14; cdr3_aa: CASSFAGAGNEQYF
j_call: TRBJ1-2; v_call: TRBV6-5; d_call: NA; cdr3_length: 16; cdr3_aa: CASSYSWTATNYGYTF
j_call: TRBJ2-5; v_call: TRBV6-1; d_call: TRBD2; cdr3_length: 16; cdr3_aa: CASSEGASSGRKTQYF
j_call: TRBJ2-1; v_call: TRBV6-6; d_call: TRBD2; cdr3_length: 14; cdr3_aa: CASSPAGGYNEQFF
j_call: TRBJ1-4; v_call: TRBV12-3/TRBV12-4; d_call: NA; cdr3_length: 13; cdr3_aa: CASSLGEDEKLFF
j_call: TRBJ1-5; v_call: TRBV5-6; d_call: NA; cdr3_length: 13; cdr3_aa: CASSLGGGQPQHF
j_call: TRBJ1-1; v_call: TRBV28; d_call: TRBD1; cdr3_length: 14; cdr3_aa: CASSRQGAHTEAFF
j_call: TRBJ1-2; v_call: TRBV18; d_call: NA; cdr3_length: 15; cdr3_aa: CASSPLSEQPYGYTF
j_call: TRBJ2-6; v_call: TRBV19; d_call: TRBD1; cdr3_length: 14; cdr3_aa: CASRTGSGANVLTF
j_call: TRBJ1-1; v_call: TRBV6-5; d_call: NA; cdr3_length: 15; cdr3_aa: CASSYGQVMNTEAFF
j_call: TRBJ2-5; v_call: TRBV18; d_call: TRBD1; cdr3_length: 14; cdr3_aa: CASSPLDREETQYF
j_call: TRBJ2-5; v_call: TRBV5-1; d_call: NA; cdr3_length: 14; cdr3_aa: CASGLQGSIETQYF
j_call: TRBJ2-1; v_call: TRBV7-2; d_call: TRBD1; cdr3_length: 15; cdr3_aa: CASSPGQGSFYEQFF
j_call: TRBJ2-2; v_call: TRBV6-5; d_call: NA; cdr3_length: 14; cdr3_aa: CASIKSGDTGELFF
j_call: TRBJ2-1; v_call: TRBV5-4; d_call: NA; cdr3_length: 16; cdr3_aa: CASNNHGRGLGNEQFF
j_call: TRBJ2-7; v_call: TRBV3-1/TRBV3-2; d_call: TRBD1; cdr3_length: 12; cdr3_aa: CASSQGTVWQYF
j_call: TRBJ1-1; v_call: TRBV14; d_call: NA; cdr3_length: 15; cdr3_aa: CASSRIGTSNTEAFF
j_call: TRBJ2-2; v_call: TRBV10-3; d_call: NA; cdr3_length: 18; cdr3_aa: CAISSLLTTFGNTGELFF
j_call: TRBJ1-5; v_call: TRBV28; d_call: NA; cdr3_length: 15; cdr3_aa: CASSAGGFSNQPQHF
j_call: TRBJ2-5; v_call: TRBV5-1; d_call: NA; cdr3_length: 13; cdr3_aa: CASTLDRQETQYF
j_call: TRBJ1-2; v_call: TRBV6-2/TRBV6-3; d_call: NA; cdr3_length: 16; cdr3_aa: CASSLGHRRGNYGYTF
j_call: TRBJ2-1; v_call: TRBV5-1; d_call: NA; cdr3_length: 13; cdr3_aa: CASSSRGYNEQFF
j_call: TRBJ2-2; v_call: TRBV5-1; d_call: TRBD1; cdr3_length: 17; cdr3_aa: CASSLDISGQGAGELFF
j_call: TRBJ2-5; v_call: TRBV29-1; d_call: TRBD1; cdr3_length: 14; cdr3_aa: CSVKQGAGGETQYF
j_call: TRBJ1-4; v_call: TRBV27; d_call: TRBD1; cdr3_length: 15; cdr3_aa: CASSPGQGRNEKLFF
j_call: TRBJ2-5; v_call: TRBV18; d_call: TRBD1; cdr3_length: 16; cdr3_aa: CASSPRTGVGQETQYF
j_call: TRBJ2-3; v_call: TRBV29-1; d_call: TRBD1; cdr3_length: 12; cdr3_aa: CSLGQGTDTQYF
j_call: TRBJ1-2; v_call: TRBV27; d_call: TRBD1; cdr3_length: 14; cdr3_aa: CASKLGQGDYGYTF
j_call: TRBJ2-5; v_call: TRBV2; d_call: NA; cdr3_length: 12; cdr3_aa: CASSEARETQYF
j_call: TRBJ1-4; v_call: TRBV6-5; d_call: TRBD1; cdr3_length: 13; cdr3_aa: CASIDRGNEKLFF
j_call: TRBJ1-5; v_call: TRBV28; d_call: NA; cdr3_length: 12; cdr3_aa: CATRSGNQPQHF
j_call: TRBJ2-1; v_call: TRBV6-4; d_call: TRBD2; cdr3_length: 13; cdr3_aa: CASSRDYLSLQFF
j_call: TRBJ2-1; v_call: TRBV7-3; d_call: NA; cdr3_length: 15; cdr3_aa: CASSLTSATYNEQFF
j_call: TRBJ2-1; v_call: TRBV5-4; d_call: TRBD2; cdr3_length: 15; cdr3_aa: CASSKTSGLTNEQFF
j_call: TRBJ1-2; v_call: TRBV3-1/TRBV3-2; d_call: NA; cdr3_length: 15; cdr3_aa: CASSQEGGRTYGYTF
j_call: TRBJ2-7; v_call: TRBV6-2/TRBV6-3; d_call: NA; cdr3_length: 15; cdr3_aa: CASSPGAGAPYEQYF
j_call: TRBJ2-5; v_call: TRBV27; d_call: TRBD1; cdr3_length: 13; cdr3_aa: CASRGQVQETQYF
j_call: TRBJ1-1; v_call: TRBV5-1; d_call: NA; cdr3_length: 14; cdr3_aa: CASSLTGEVTEAFF
j_call: TRBJ2-7; v_call: TRBV28; d_call: TRBD1; cdr3_length: 14; cdr3_aa: CASSPAGQGYEQYF
j_call: TRBJ1-6; v_call: TRBV7-8; d_call: NA; cdr3_length: 14; cdr3_aa: CASSSAGRNSPLHF
j_call: TRBJ2-3; v_call: TRBV6-5; d_call: TRBD2; cdr3_length: 15; cdr3_aa: CASSFGGSGTDTQYF
j_call: TRBJ2-2; v_call: TRBV19; d_call: TRBD1; cdr3_length: 15; cdr3_aa: CASRPGTDNTGELFF
j_call: TRBJ1-2; v_call: TRBV21-1; d_call: NA; cdr3_length: 15; cdr3_aa: CASPPGNRVDYGYTF
j_call: TRBJ2-1; v_call: TRBV3-1/TRBV3-2; d_call: TRBD1; cdr3_length: 17; cdr3_aa: CASSQQLGQGSYNEQFF